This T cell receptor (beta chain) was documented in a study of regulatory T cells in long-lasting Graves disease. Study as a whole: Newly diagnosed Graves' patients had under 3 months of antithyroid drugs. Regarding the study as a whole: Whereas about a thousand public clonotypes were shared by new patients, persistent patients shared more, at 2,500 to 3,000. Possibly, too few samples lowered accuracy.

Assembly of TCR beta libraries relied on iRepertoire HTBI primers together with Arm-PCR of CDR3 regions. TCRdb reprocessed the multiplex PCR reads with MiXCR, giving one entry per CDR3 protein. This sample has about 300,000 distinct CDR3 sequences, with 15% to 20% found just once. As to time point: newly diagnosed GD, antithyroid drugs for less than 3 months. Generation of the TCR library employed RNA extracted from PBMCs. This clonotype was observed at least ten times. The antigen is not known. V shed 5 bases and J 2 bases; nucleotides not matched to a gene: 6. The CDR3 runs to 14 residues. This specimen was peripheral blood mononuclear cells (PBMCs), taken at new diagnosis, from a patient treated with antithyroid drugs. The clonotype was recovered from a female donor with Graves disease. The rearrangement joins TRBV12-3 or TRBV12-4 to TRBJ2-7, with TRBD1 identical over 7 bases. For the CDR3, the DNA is TGTGCCAGCAGTCCTCACAGGGGTACCTACGAGCAGTACTTC. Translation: CASSPHRGTYEQYF.